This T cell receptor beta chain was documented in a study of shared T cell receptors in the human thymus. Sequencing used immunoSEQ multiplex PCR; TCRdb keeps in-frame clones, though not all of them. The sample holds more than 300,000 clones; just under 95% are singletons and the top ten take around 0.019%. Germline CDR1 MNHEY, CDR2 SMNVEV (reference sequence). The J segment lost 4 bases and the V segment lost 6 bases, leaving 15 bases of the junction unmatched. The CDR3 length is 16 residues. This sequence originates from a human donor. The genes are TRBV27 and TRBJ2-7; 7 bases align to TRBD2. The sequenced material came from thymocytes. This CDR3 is CASRSTTSPINYEQYF. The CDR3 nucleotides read TGTGCCAGCAGGTCCACGACTAGCCCAATAAATTACGAGCAGTACTTC.